Listed below are T cell receptor beta chains from one sample, sequenced in a study of blood T cell repertoires in COVID-19. Libraries were prepared by immunoSEQ multiplex PCR; TCRdb keeps only in-frame clonotypes and omits some of them. The table has about 48,000 clones, approximately 90% seen once. Input material: peripheral blood. The receptors here all came from a man aged 70 or older with acute or convalescent COVID-19. CDR3s include the opening cysteine and the closing phenylalanine or tryptophan.

v_gene	len	j_gene	CDR3aa
TRBV15	18	TRBJ1-3	CATSSKGRGTGVGNTIYF
TRBV6-6	14	TRBJ1-1	CASRRGQLNTEAFF
TRBV5-1	14	TRBJ2-2	CASIPGGGAGELFF
TRBV18	14	TRBJ2-1	CASATGDSYNEQFF
TRBV30	14	TRBJ1-2	CAWTRTGGFYGYTF
TRBV18	16	TRBJ2-3	CASSPPSGVSTDTQYF
TRBV28	14	TRBJ1-4	CATAGGVDYEKLFF
TRBV27	11	TRBJ2-7	CASSDNYEQYF
TRBV4-2	15	TRBJ1-1	CASSQDRGANTEAFF
TRBV2	11	TRBJ1-2	CASSESRQGTF
TRBV27	17	TRBJ2-7	CASSFRPPSTGTYEQYF
TRBV7-3	18	TRBJ2-2	CASSPDLNSAALTGELFF
TRBV7-8	17	TRBJ2-3	CASSPLRGTGGTDTQYF
TRBV4-3	17	TRBJ1-3	CASSQSPPGGAGNTIYF
TRBV5-6	15	TRBJ1-4	CASSPDREHGEKLFF
TRBV6-5	13	TRBJ2-4	CASIVGTRAIQYF
TRBV2	13	TRBJ2-1	CASSASSWVEQFF
TRBV3-1/TRBV3-2	14	TRBJ1-6	CASSPDNPGSPLHF
TRBV19	17	TRBJ1-5	CASSIDQVDRKNQPQHF
TRBV6-5	16	TRBJ1-2	CASSSHFRTGTYGYTF
TRBV5-5	15	TRBJ1-1	CASSLGGGRSSEAFF
TRBV6-4	15	TRBJ2-3	CASSDGAGSGNTQYF
TRBV27	16	TRBJ2-7	CASSLTGLAGNYEQYF
TRBV7-6	16	TRBJ2-5	CASSLEAGGRQETQYF
TRBV27	17	TRBJ1-1	CASSLHLRTGGNTEAFF
TRBV3-1/TRBV3-2	15	TRBJ1-2	CASSPRGTGSAGCTF
TRBV5-1	16	TRBJ1-1	CASSLGQGAANTEAFF
TRBV29-1	14	TRBJ2-1	CSVEGAGVYNEQFF
TRBV18	16	TRBJ2-7	CASSLTLASGGGEQYF
TRBV4-1	15	TRBJ2-5	CASSQQGQVQETQYF
TRBV7-2	15	TRBJ1-3	CASSLAGGAGNTIYF
TRBV3-1/TRBV3-2	17	TRBJ2-5	CASSQDTLGQSGETQYF
TRBV29-1	12	TRBJ2-3	CSAGTSGGTQYF
TRBV3-1/TRBV3-2	15	TRBJ2-1	CASSHIAGSYNEQFF
TRBV27	13	TRBJ2-1	CASSTDRAVSQFF
TRBV11-2	15	TRBJ2-1	CASSPRQGSYNEQFF
TRBV7-2	15	TRBJ1-5	CASSLRQGSSQPQHF
TRBV29-1	15	TRBJ1-1	CSVLKRRELHTEAFF
TRBV3-1/TRBV3-2	13	TRBJ2-5	CASSPSEGSGGNF
TRBV2	12	TRBJ2-7	CASRGDTYEQYF
TRBV2	14	TRBJ2-1	CASSEERVRDEQFF
TRBV19	15	TRBJ1-5	CASSVDRGNNQPQHF
TRBV11-2	14	TRBJ2-7	CASSPGGTIYEQYF
TRBV6-2/TRBV6-3	15	TRBJ1-5	CASSKTGLSNQPQHF
TRBV24-1	20	TRBJ2-1	CATSARRDRAKVGSYNEQFF
TRBV6-5	13	TRBJ1-1	CASTTGGNTEAFF
TRBV29-1	14	TRBJ2-7	CSVEVTDRPYEQYF
TRBV7-2	13	TRBJ1-3	CASRRDSGNTIYF
TRBV11-2	15	TRBJ2-3	CASSPYVGLPDTQYF
TRBV6-2/TRBV6-3	16	TRBJ2-3	CASSSLTGSFTDTQYF
TRBV4-3	15	TRBJ2-3	CASSPGQGAVDTQYF
TRBV6-2/TRBV6-3	19	TRBJ2-1	CASSYSPGQGPFGINEQFF
TRBV7-8	16	TRBJ1-2	CASSASSGGWNYGYTF
TRBV6-6	14	TRBJ2-2	CASKVAGATGELFF
TRBV5-8	13	TRBJ1-1	CASSPDMNTEAFF
TRBV20-1	14	TRBJ2-2	CSASNGGGTGELFF